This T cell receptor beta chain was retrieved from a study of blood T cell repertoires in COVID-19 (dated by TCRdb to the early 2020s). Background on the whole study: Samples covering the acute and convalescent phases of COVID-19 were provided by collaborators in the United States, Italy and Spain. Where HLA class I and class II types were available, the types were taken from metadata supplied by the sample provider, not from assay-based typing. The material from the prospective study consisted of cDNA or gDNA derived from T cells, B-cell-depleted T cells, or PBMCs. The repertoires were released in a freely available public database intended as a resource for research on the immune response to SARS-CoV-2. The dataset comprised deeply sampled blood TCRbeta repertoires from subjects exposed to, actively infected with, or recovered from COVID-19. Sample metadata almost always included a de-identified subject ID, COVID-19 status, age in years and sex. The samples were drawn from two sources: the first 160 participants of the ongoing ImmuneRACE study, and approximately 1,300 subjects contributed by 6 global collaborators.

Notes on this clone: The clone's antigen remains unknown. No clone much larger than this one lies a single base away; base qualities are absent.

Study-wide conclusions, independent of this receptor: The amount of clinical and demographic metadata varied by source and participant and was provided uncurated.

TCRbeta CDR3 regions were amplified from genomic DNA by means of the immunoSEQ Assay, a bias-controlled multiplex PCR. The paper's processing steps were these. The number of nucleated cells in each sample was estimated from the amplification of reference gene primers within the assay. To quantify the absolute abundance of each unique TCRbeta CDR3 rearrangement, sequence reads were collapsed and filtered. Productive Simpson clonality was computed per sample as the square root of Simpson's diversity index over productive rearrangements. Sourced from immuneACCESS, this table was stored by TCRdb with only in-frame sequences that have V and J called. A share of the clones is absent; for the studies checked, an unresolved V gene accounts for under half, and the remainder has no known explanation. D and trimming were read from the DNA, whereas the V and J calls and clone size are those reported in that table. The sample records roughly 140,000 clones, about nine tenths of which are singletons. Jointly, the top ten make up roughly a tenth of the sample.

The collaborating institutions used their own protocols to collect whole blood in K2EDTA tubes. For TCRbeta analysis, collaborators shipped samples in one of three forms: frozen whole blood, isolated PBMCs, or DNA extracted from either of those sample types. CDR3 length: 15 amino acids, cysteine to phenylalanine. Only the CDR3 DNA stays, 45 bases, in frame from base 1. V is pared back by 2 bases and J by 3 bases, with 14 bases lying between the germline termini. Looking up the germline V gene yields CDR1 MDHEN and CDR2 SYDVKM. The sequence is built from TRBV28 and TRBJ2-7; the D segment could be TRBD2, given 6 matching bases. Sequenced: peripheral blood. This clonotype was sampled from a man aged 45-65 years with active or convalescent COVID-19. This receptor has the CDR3 CASSLGLASGYEQYF. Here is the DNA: TGTGCCAGCAGTTTAGGGCTAGCGAGCGGCTACGAGCAGTACTTC.